The 8 T cell receptor beta chains below were found in one sample sequenced in a study of blood T cell repertoires in COVID-19. Repertoires were generated with immunoSEQ multiplex PCR, while TCRdb's copy carries only in-frame clones and drops some. The top ten clones hold 6% of a sample with some 120,000 clones, 60% to 80% of them seen once. The sequencing sample was made of peripheral blood. These receptors all come from an elderly man with COVID-19, enrolled during active disease.

The chain has TRBV5-1 and TRBJ2-7, with 8 nucleotides matching TRBD1. J gave up 4 bases and V 0 bases, and 6 bases lay outside the gene matches. CDR1 is SGHRS, CDR2 YFSETQ, per germline. The CDR3 totals 15 residues. CDR3 amino acids: CASSLAAGGPYEQYF. The DNA for the CDR3 is TGCGCCAGCAGCTTGGCGGCAGGGGGCCCTTACGAGCAGTACTTC.

The J gene is TRBJ2-6, the V gene TRBV11-2, with 9 bases fitting TRBD1. The CDR3 contains 17 residues. V lost 5 bases to trimming and J lost 0 bases; unmatched junction nucleotides: 5. Germline V CDR1 and CDR2: SGHAT, FQNNGV. The chain's CDR3 is CASSPPTGGSGANVLTF. The CDR3 DNA sequence: TGTGCCAGCAGCCCCCCGACAGGGGGCTCTGGGGCCAACGTCCTGACTTTC.

The J gene is TRBJ1-2, the V gene TRBV19, with 10 bases fitting TRBD1. Trimming took 6 bases from V and 8 from J; bases not matched to a gene: 12. This CDR3 region has 15 residues. The V gene's germline CDR1 is LNHDA and CDR2 SQIVND (reference sequence). CDR3 sequence reads: CASRGLLGQGSGYTF. CDR3 DNA: TGTGCCAGTAGGGGATTATTGGGACAGGGGAGCGGCTACACCTTC.

The chain recombines TRBV28 with TRBJ2-4; D might be TRBD2 (6 bases). The CDR3 totals 18 residues. V shed 6 bases and J shed 0 bases, with 21 bases lying between them. Germline V gene data show CDR1 as MDHEN and CDR2 as SYDVKM. DNA of the CDR3: TGTGCCAGCAGCGAGGCGGGCGGGGCCGGGCTAGCCAAAAACATTCAGTACTTC. Protein sequence: CASSEAGGAGLAKNIQYF.

This clone turned up a few times. The J gene is TRBJ2-1, the V gene TRBV9; tentatively, D is TRBD2 (5 bases). The length of the CDR3 is 15 residues. V was trimmed by 0 bases and J by 5 bases, leaving 12 bases between them. From germline, CDR1 is SGDLS and CDR2 YYNGEE. The CDR3 region has the DNA TGTGCCAGCAGCGTAGGGGCTAGCACGGACAATGAGCAGTTCTTC. This gives the protein CASSVGASTDNEQFF.

The chain carries TRBV27 and TRBJ1-2; unclear D gene. Germline V gives CDR1 MNHEY, CDR2 SMNVEV (reference sequence). The CDR3 runs 15 residues. The V end was cut by 4 bases, the J end by 5 bases, with 17 bases between. Written as DNA, the CDR3 is TGTGCCAGCAGTTCTACAGAATTCTCTCCGTATGGCTACACCTTC. It is translated as CASSSTEFSPYGYTF.

This clone was detected only a few times. V gene TRBV9 combines with J gene TRBJ2-2; 12 bases map to TRBD2. V was clipped by 0 bases and J by 13 bases; unmatched bases: 10. CDR1 SGDLS and CDR2 YYNGEE come from the germline V gene. The CDR3 spans 16 residues. CDR3 region: CASSVDETSGSAGLFF. The CDR3 DNA is TGTGCCAGCAGCGTAGACGAGACTAGCGGGAGCGCCGGGCTGTTTTTT.

This chain uses TRBV5-6 with TRBJ1-3; D call uncertain. Germline V lookup: CDR1 SGHDT, CDR2 YYEEEE. The V end lost 5 bases, the J end lost 4 bases, and 13 bases lay between the germline ends. The length of the CDR3 is 14 residues. The CDR3, as DNA: TGTGCCAGCAGTCTGGAGCAGTTCGGAAACACCATATATTTT. Encoded protein: CASSLEQFGNTIYF.